Listed below are T cell receptor beta chains from one sample, sequenced in a study of CD8+ T cells in alopecia areata. Data came from immunoSEQ multiplex PCR; TCRdb stores just in-frame clones and leaves some out. Of more than 200,000 clones in the sample, approximately 40% are singletons; the top ten hold roughly 2.6%. The sequencing used CD4+ T cells sorted from blood, collected at roughly week 36, from a patient treated with tofacitinib. The receptors come from a human donor with alopecia areata. The CDR3 runs from the conserved cysteine through the conserved F or W. Each record gives: V gene, clone size, CDR3 length, J gene, D gene, CDR3 protein, CDR3 DNA. D genes are given only for firm matches. Expanded clones get a size class; other rows say once, few or many, or leave the size out.

TRBV5-1	.	13	TRBJ1-2	.	CASSPRRDSGYTF	TGCGCCAGCAGCCCGAGGAGGGATTCTGGCTACACCTTC
TRBV29-1	few	14	TRBJ2-3	TRBD2	CSVGRAGEGDTQYF	TGCAGCGTTGGTCGAGCGGGAGAGGGAGATACGCAGTATTTT
TRBV7-3	.	13	TRBJ2-7	.	CASSYTGNHEQYF	TGTGCCAGCAGCTATACAGGGAACCACGAGCAGTACTTC
TRBV4-1	many	17	TRBJ1-3	.	CASSQSPPGTSGNTIYF	TGCGCCAGCAGCCAAAGTCCGCCCGGGACATCCGGAAACACCATATATTTT
TRBV30	few	14	TRBJ2-3	TRBD2	CAWSWERGRAVMYF	TGTGCCTGGAGTTGGGAACGCGGGAGGGCGGTGATGTATTTT
TRBV6-5	.	14	TRBJ2-7	.	CASNSRGASPEQYF	TGTGCCAGCAACTCCCGGGGGGCATCCCCCGAGCAGTACTTC
TRBV6-5	.	14	TRBJ2-5	.	CASSYSRAQETQYF	TGTGCCAGCAGTTACTCTCGGGCCCAAGAGACCCAGTACTTC
TRBV18	.	14	TRBJ2-1	.	CASYSDSSYNEQFF	TGTGCCAGCTACTCCGACAGCTCCTACAATGAGCAGTTCTTC
TRBV6-4	few	16	TRBJ2-3	TRBD1	CASSISRTGSTDTQYF	TGTGCCAGCTCCATCTCCCGGACAGGGAGCACAGATACGCAGTATTTT
TRBV10-3	once	12	TRBJ1-2	.	CATHTGGYGYTF	TGTGCCACCCACACGGGGGGCTATGGCTACACCTTC
TRBV5-1	few	16	TRBJ1-5	.	CASSLYPGRSNQPQHF	TGCGCCAGCAGCTTGTACCCAGGGAGGAGCAATCAGCCCCAGCATTTT
TRBV7-2	few	12	TRBJ2-7	.	CASSRDRLRQYF	TGTGCCAGCAGCAGGGACCGGTTACGGCAGTACTTC
TRBV30	.	11	TRBJ2-1	.	CAWNRVNEQFF	TGTGCCTGGAACAGGGTCAATGAGCAGTTCTTC
TRBV6-5	few	15	TRBJ2-1	TRBD2	CASSQSGRAYNEQFF	TGTGCCAGCAGTCAAAGCGGGAGGGCGTACAATGAGCAGTTCTTC
TRBV28	.	12	TRBJ1-6	.	CASSLYLSPLHF	TGTGCCAGCAGTTTATACTTGTCACCCCTCCACTTT
TRBV4-1	few	16	TRBJ2-3	.	CASSQEGLRLTDTQYF	TGCGCCAGCAGCCAAGAGGGACTCAGGCTCACAGATACGCAGTATTTT
TRBV30	few	16	TRBJ1-4	TRBD1	CAWSGNRGSSDEKLFF	TGTGCCTGGAGTGGAAACAGGGGTTCAAGCGATGAAAAACTGTTTTTT
TRBV10-1	.	15	TRBJ2-5	.	CASREDGTPEETQYF	TGCGCCAGCAGGGAGGACGGGACTCCAGAAGAGACCCAGTACTTC
TRBV7-9	many	15	TRBJ2-6	.	CASSAGTSGANVLTF	TGTGCCAGCAGCGCGGGAACCTCTGGGGCCAACGTCCTGACTTTC
TRBV18	few	13	TRBJ2-5	.	CASSPFASETQYF	TGTGCCAGCTCACCATTCGCCTCGGAGACCCAGTACTTC
TRBV30	.	12	TRBJ2-1	.	CAWSKLAVEQFF	TGTGCCTGGAGTAAACTAGCAGTTGAGCAGTTCTTC
TRBV15	few	16	TRBJ2-7	TRBD2	CATSREGTSGIYEQYF	TGTGCCACCAGCAGAGAAGGGACTAGCGGGATCTACGAGCAGTACTTC
TRBV15	once	13	TRBJ2-7	.	CATANLGPYEQYF	TGTGCCACCGCAAACTTGGGTCCCTACGAGCAGTACTTC
TRBV10-3	.	13	TRBJ2-5	.	CAISGARVETQYF	TGTGCCATCAGTGGGGCCAGGGTAGAGACCCAGTACTTC
TRBV27	few	13	TRBJ1-5	.	CASSLKGEQPQHF	TGTGCCAGCAGTTTAAAGGGAGAGCAGCCCCAGCATTTT
TRBV4-1	few	18	TRBJ2-1	.	CASSQVSLRDRLTGEQFF	TGCGCCAGCAGCCAAGTAAGCCTCCGGGACCGCCTAACGGGGGAGCAGTTCTTC
TRBV18	few	12	TRBJ2-1	TRBD1	CASSPRDSEQFF	TGTGCCAGCTCACCAAGGGACAGTGAGCAGTTCTTC
TRBV28	few	13	TRBJ2-5	.	CASRGGGQETQYF	TGTGCCAGCAGAGGGGGGGGGCAGGAGACCCAGTACTTC
TRBV28	.	15	TRBJ1-5	.	CASSFESRGNQPQHF	TGTGCCAGCAGTTTCGAAAGCCGCGGCAATCAGCCCCAGCATTTT
TRBV11-3	.	15	TRBJ2-2	TRBD2	CASSALAGATGELFF	TGTGCCAGCAGCGCACTAGCGGGAGCCACCGGGGAGCTGTTTTTT
TRBV27	once	15	TRBJ1-5	.	CASSPWGDRNQPQHF	TGTGCCAGCAGTCCCTGGGGGGACCGCAATCAGCCCCAGCATTTT
TRBV30	.	15	TRBJ2-2	.	CAWIRQTANTGELFF	TGTGCCTGGATCAGACAGACAGCGAACACCGGGGAGCTGTTTTTT
TRBV29-1	few	14	TRBJ1-1	.	CSGLGGRGFTEAFF	TGCAGCGGCTTAGGAGGGCGAGGGTTCACTGAAGCTTTCTTT
TRBV6-6	.	14	TRBJ1-5	.	CASTTYLSNQPQHF	TGTGCCAGCACCACCTATCTAAGCAATCAGCCCCAGCATTTT
TRBV6-5	few	15	TRBJ2-5	.	CASSYRQIRQETQYF	TGTGCCAGCAGTTACCGACAGATACGCCAAGAGACCCAGTACTTC
TRBV9	few	13	TRBJ1-2	.	CASSVSDNRGYTF	TGTGCCAGCAGCGTCTCGGACAATCGGGGCTACACCTTC
TRBV14	many	12	TRBJ2-1	TRBD1	CASRQGGGEQFF	TGTGCCAGCAGACAGGGGGGCGGAGAGCAGTTCTTC
TRBV29-1	few	15	TRBJ2-1	.	CSAQGGRSSFSEQFF	TGCAGCGCTCAGGGAGGAAGGAGCTCGTTCAGTGAGCAGTTCTTC
TRBV19	few	13	TRBJ2-7	.	CASSTGSSYEQYF	TGTGCCAGTAGTACGGGGAGCTCCTACGAGCAGTACTTC
TRBV30	.	14	TRBJ1-5	.	CAWSVPRFNQPQHF	TGTGCCTGGAGTGTACCCAGGTTCAATCAGCCCCAGCATTTT
TRBV4-1	.	13	TRBJ1-1	.	CASSQVGDTEAFF	TGCGCCAGCAGCCAAGTAGGCGACACTGAAGCTTTCTTT
TRBV30	.	15	TRBJ2-7	TRBD1	CAWSVGTGGIYEQYF	TGTGCCTGGAGTGTAGGGACAGGGGGCATCTACGAGCAGTACTTC
TRBV5-1	.	13	TRBJ1-2	.	CASSFGTGGGYTF	TGCGCCAGCAGCTTTGGTACAGGAGGTGGCTACACCTTC
TRBV2	few	15	TRBJ2-6	.	CASDATGSGANVLTF	TGTGCCAGCGATGCTACAGGGTCCGGGGCCAACGTCCTGACTTTC
TRBV30	.	11	TRBJ1-1	.	CAWTAQGEAFF	TGTGCCTGGACTGCACAGGGAGAAGCTTTCTTT
TRBV30	.	18	TRBJ1-1	TRBD1	CAWSEKPGQRSMNTEAFF	TGTGCCTGGAGCGAAAAACCGGGACAGCGGTCGATGAACACTGAAGCTTTCTTT
TRBV18	few	14	TRBJ1-1	.	CASSPLGANTEAFF	TGTGCCAGCTCACCCCTGGGGGCGAACACTGAAGCTTTCTTT
TRBV7-6	.	15	TRBJ2-5	.	CASSLAFTGRETQYF	TGTGCCAGCAGCTTAGCGTTTACAGGGAGAGAGACCCAGTACTTC
TRBV21-1	few	16	TRBJ1-5	.	CASSVNRGRVDQPQHF	TGTGCCAGCAGCGTAAACAGGGGGCGAGTCGATCAGCCCCAGCATTTT
TRBV18	few	14	TRBJ2-7	.	CASSLVRHAYEQYF	TGTGCCAGCTCACTAGTCCGTCACGCCTACGAGCAGTACTTC
TRBV7-2	.	15	TRBJ2-7	.	CASSLKQEALVAQYF	TGTGCCAGCAGCTTAAAGCAGGAGGCGCTAGTGGCGCAGTACTTC
TRBV19	.	17	TRBJ2-6	.	CASSPAPRGSGANVLTF	TGTGCCAGTAGTCCTGCCCCCCGAGGCTCTGGGGCCAACGTCCTGACTTTC
TRBV6-1	few	15	TRBJ2-7	TRBD1	CASSEYGTASYEQYF	TGTGCCAGCAGTGAATACGGGACAGCTTCCTACGAGCAGTACTTC
TRBV19	few	15	TRBJ2-6	.	CASSIGAAGANVLTF	TGTGCCAGTAGTATTGGGGCCGCTGGGGCCAACGTCCTGACTTTC
TRBV30	.	14	TRBJ2-7	TRBD2	CAWSTTSYSYEQYF	TGTGCCTGGAGTACGACTAGCTATTCCTACGAGCAGTACTTC
TRBV2	.	11	TRBJ1-2	.	CASSPPGGYTF	TGTGCCAGCAGTCCCCCTGGGGGCTACACCTTC
TRBV6-1	.	15	TRBJ2-3	.	CASSESRLSTDTQYF	TGTGCCAGCAGTGAATCGCGGCTAAGCACAGATACGCAGTATTTT
TRBV19	few	12	TRBJ2-1	.	CASRRENNEQFF	TGTGCCAGTAGACGGGAGAACAATGAGCAGTTCTTC
TRBV4-3	.	16	TRBJ2-1	TRBD2	CASSQDRGTSGREQFF	TGCGCCAGCAGCCAAGATCGGGGGACTAGCGGGAGGGAACAGTTCTTC